This is a list of T cell receptor beta chains from one sample in a study of T cell responses to AZD1222 COVID-19 vaccine. Repertoires were generated with immunoSEQ multiplex PCR, while TCRdb's copy carries only in-frame clones and drops some. The data contain approximately 90,000 clones, over 85% of them singletons. The sample was peripheral blood, taken on day 0 of AZD1222 vaccination. These receptors came from an adult in good health. Both conserved end residues are part of each CDR3. The D gene is left open where the match is weak. Size values are once, few and many counts, or a class for expanded clones, and some rows have none.

TRBV7-2	TRBJ2-7	-	-	CASSSAGGILYEQYF	TGTGCCAGCAGCTCTGCGGGCGGGATTTTGTACGAGCAGTACTTC
TRBV3-1/TRBV3-2	TRBJ1-2	TRBD1	few	CASSNSAQGVAGYTF	TGTGCCAGCAGCAACTCCGCCCAGGGGGTTGCTGGCTACACCTTC
TRBV28	TRBJ2-1	-	-	CASLKWGTGNEQFF	TGTGCCAGCCTTAAGTGGGGGACGGGAAATGAGCAGTTCTTC
TRBV28	TRBJ1-2	-	once	CASSSGTQGYTF	TGTGCCAGCAGTTCGGGGACACAGGGTTACACCTTC
TRBV5-6	TRBJ2-5	-	-	CASSKLGEGAIETQYF	TGTGCCAGCAGTAAGCTCGGGGAGGGGGCGATTGAGACCCAGTACTTC
TRBV13	TRBJ1-6	-	-	CASVKGEENSPLHF	TGTGCCAGCGTGAAAGGGGAGGAAAATTCACCCCTCCACTTT
TRBV9	TRBJ2-1	-	-	CASSVAVGRSNEQFF	TGTGCCAGCAGCGTGGCGGTGGGGCGAAGCAATGAGCAGTTCTTC
TRBV3-1/TRBV3-2	TRBJ1-1	-	-	CASSLLGEAFF	TGTGCCAGCAGCCTACTCGGTGAAGCTTTCTTT
TRBV6-2/TRBV6-3	TRBJ2-3	-	-	CASSADTQYF	TGTGCCAGCAGTGCAGATACGCAGTATTTT
TRBV5-1	TRBJ1-1	-	-	CASSLVCRGPGGTEAFF	TGCGCCAGCAGCTTGGTGTGTCGTGGGCCCGGGGGCACTGAAGCTTTCTTT
TRBV5-6	TRBJ1-4	-	-	CASSLEGTNEKLFF	TGTGCCAGCAGCTTGGAGGGGACTAATGAAAAACTGTTTTTT
TRBV6-5	TRBJ1-5	-	-	CASSYDPVSKPQHF	TGTGCCAGCAGTTACGATCCGGTGTCCAAGCCCCAGCATTTT
TRBV25-1	TRBJ1-1	-	-	CASSEQGALGNTEAFF	TGTGCCAGCAGTGAACAGGGAGCTTTGGGGAACACTGAAGCTTTCTTT
TRBV2	TRBJ1-2	-	-	CASRTGGYGYTF	TGTGCCAGCAGAACGGGTGGCTATGGCTACACCTTC
TRBV6-5	TRBJ2-7	TRBD2	-	CASSYGLAGAYEQYF	TGTGCCAGCAGTTACGGGCTAGCGGGGGCCTACGAGCAGTACTTC
TRBV10-3	TRBJ2-3	-	-	CAIKEGSPTDTQYF	TGTGCCATCAAGGAGGGGTCCCCCACAGATACGCAGTATTTT
TRBV29-1	TRBJ2-1	TRBD2	-	CSVVRLAGVREQFF	TGCAGCGTTGTTCGGCTAGCGGGAGTCAGGGAGCAGTTCTTC
TRBV7-9	TRBJ2-4	-	-	CASSPSGRQENIQYF	TGTGCCAGCAGCCCTTCCGGCCGGCAGGAGAACATTCAGTACTTC
TRBV9	TRBJ1-4	-	-	CASSVAVREDEKLFF	TGTGCCAGCAGCGTAGCTGTCAGGGAAGATGAAAAACTGTTTTTT
TRBV4-1	TRBJ1-1	-	-	CASSHGRGLRNTEAFF	TGCGCCAGCAGCCATGGGAGGGGACTCCGGAACACTGAAGCTTTCTTT
TRBV3-1/TRBV3-2	TRBJ1-1	-	-	CASSQTDSNTEAFF	TGTGCCAGCAGCCAGACAGATTCGAACACTGAAGCTTTCTTT
TRBV2	TRBJ1-2	-	few	CASSDQGPAHGYTF	TGTGCCAGCAGTGACCAGGGGCCAGCACATGGCTACACCTTC
TRBV27	TRBJ1-5	-	-	CASSLLGLDVGGNQPQHF	TGTGCCAGCAGTTTATTAGGGTTGGATGTAGGAGGCAATCAGCCCCAGCATTTT
TRBV7-4	TRBJ2-7	TRBD2	-	CASSLWLAESYEQYF	TGTGCCAGCAGCTTATGGCTAGCGGAGTCCTACGAGCAGTACTTC
TRBV9	TRBJ2-7	TRBD2	-	CASSVLAGENYEQYF	TGTGCCAGCAGCGTACTAGCGGGGGAAAACTACGAGCAGTACTTC
TRBV14	TRBJ2-7	-	-	CASSQEAGVGEQYF	TGTGCCAGCAGCCAAGAGGCAGGGGTTGGGGAGCAGTACTTC
TRBV6-6	TRBJ1-5	-	-	CASSYWKDAPQHF	TGTGCCAGCAGTTACTGGAAGGACGCGCCCCAGCATTTT
TRBV5-1	TRBJ2-3	TRBD2	-	CASSSRVAGSTDTQYF	TGCGCCAGCAGCTCTCGGGTAGCGGGGAGCACAGATACGCAGTATTTT
TRBV7-9	TRBJ1-5	-	-	CASSALSQGNQPQHF	TGTGCCAGCAGCGCCTTAAGCCAGGGGAATCAGCCCCAGCATTTT
TRBV30	TRBJ1-1	-	-	CAWLTRNQHEAFF	TGTGCCTGGCTCACGAGGAACCAACATGAAGCTTTCTTT
TRBV11-2	TRBJ2-3	-	-	CASSSETWTDTQYF	TGTGCCAGCAGCTCCGAGACTTGGACAGATACGCAGTATTTT
TRBV13	TRBJ1-1	-	once	CASSPPVAHTEAFF	TGTGCCAGCAGCCCTCCCGTGGCGCACACTGAAGCTTTCTTT
TRBV6-6	TRBJ1-3	-	-	CASNQRGSGNTIYF	TGTGCCAGCAATCAACGGGGCTCTGGAAACACCATATATTTT
TRBV12-3/TRBV12-4	TRBJ2-3	-	-	CASSLALGTQYF	TGTGCCAGCAGTTTAGCGCTGGGTACGCAGTATTTT
TRBV23-1	TRBJ2-4	-	-	CASSLRDVRENIQYF	TGCGCCAGCAGTCTCCGTGATGTTAGAGAAAACATTCAGTACTTC
TRBV10-3	TRBJ1-2	TRBD1	-	CAISESTGGGPANYGYTF	TGTGCCATCAGTGAGTCGACAGGAGGGGGCCCAGCTAACTATGGCTACACCTTC
TRBV29-1	TRBJ2-3	-	once	CAVTGLVSITDTQYF	TGCGCCGTTACTGGGCTAGTTTCCATCACAGATACGCAGTATTTT
TRBV10-3	TRBJ2-7	TRBD1	-	CAIKETGPHEQYF	TGTGCCATCAAGGAGACAGGGCCCCACGAGCAGTACTTC
TRBV30	TRBJ1-5	-	-	CAWSAGSNQPQHF	TGTGCCTGGAGTGCCGGGAGCAATCAGCCCCAGCATTTT
TRBV6-2/TRBV6-3	TRBJ1-5	TRBD1	few	CASTPNLLGTGGGQPQHF	TGTGCCAGCACCCCCAACCTACTCGGGACAGGAGGCGGTCAGCCCCAGCATTTT
TRBV18	TRBJ1-3	-	-	CASSHGKRLSGNTIYF	TGTGCCAGCTCACATGGGAAACGGCTCTCTGGAAACACCATATATTTT
TRBV28	TRBJ2-7	TRBD2	once	CASTLAGGPYEQYF	TGTGCCAGCACCTTAGCGGGAGGACCCTACGAGCAGTACTTC
TRBV29-1	TRBJ2-1	TRBD2	-	CSAGTSYNEQFF	TGCAGCGCCGGGACTAGCTACAATGAGCAGTTCTTC
TRBV18	TRBJ2-7	TRBD1	-	CASSPLDRAEQYF	TGTGCCAGCTCACCACTGGACAGGGCCGAGCAGTACTTC
TRBV2	TRBJ1-1	TRBD1	few	CASTQQGAGNTEAFF	TGTGCCAGCACCCAACAGGGGGCCGGGAACACTGAAGCTTTCTTT
TRBV18	TRBJ2-1	-	-	CASSLENNEQFF	TGTGCCAGCTCACTCGAGAACAATGAGCAGTTCTTC
TRBV5-1	TRBJ2-7	-	-	CASSNPTAREQYF	TGCGCCAGCAGCAACCCGACGGCTCGCGAGCAGTACTTC
TRBV28	TRBJ2-7	TRBD2	-	CASTAGGFGGSGNYEQYF	TGTGCCAGCACCGCCGGTGGTTTTGGCGGGAGCGGCAACTACGAGCAGTACTTC
TRBV6-5	TRBJ1-1	-	once	CASRGPRDIHTEAFF	TGTGCCAGCAGGGGTCCTCGGGACATACACACTGAAGCTTTCTTT
TRBV19	TRBJ1-2	TRBD1	-	CASSMSERTGGYGYTF	TGTGCCAGTAGTATGAGTGAGAGGACAGGCGGCTATGGCTACACCTTC
TRBV7-2	TRBJ1-2	-	-	CASSLGPDRYTF	TGTGCCAGCAGCTTAGGACCTGACCGCTACACCTTC
TRBV7-6	TRBJ2-3	-	-	CASSSFSRYSTDTQYF	TGTGCCAGCAGCTCATTCTCAAGGTATAGCACAGATACGCAGTATTTT
TRBV5-4	TRBJ2-3	-	-	CASSLVGSTDTQYF	TGTGCCAGCAGCTTGGTCGGGAGCACAGATACGCAGTATTTT